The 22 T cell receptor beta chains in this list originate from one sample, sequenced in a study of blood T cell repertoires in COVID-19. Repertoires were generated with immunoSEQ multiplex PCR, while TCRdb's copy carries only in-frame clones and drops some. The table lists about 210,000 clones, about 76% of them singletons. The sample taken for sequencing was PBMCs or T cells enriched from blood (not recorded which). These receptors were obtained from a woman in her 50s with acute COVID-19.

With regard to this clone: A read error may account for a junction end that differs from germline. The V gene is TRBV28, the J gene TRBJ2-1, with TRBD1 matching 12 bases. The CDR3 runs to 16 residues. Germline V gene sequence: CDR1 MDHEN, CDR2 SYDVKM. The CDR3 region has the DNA TGTGCCAGCAGTCTATGGACGCGGGGACAGGGGGCTGAGCAGTTCTTC. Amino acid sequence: CASSLWTRGQGAEQFF.

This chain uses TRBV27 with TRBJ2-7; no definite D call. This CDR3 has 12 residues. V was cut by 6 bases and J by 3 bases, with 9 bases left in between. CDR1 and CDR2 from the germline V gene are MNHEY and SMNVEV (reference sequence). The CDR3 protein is CASSTGIYEQYF. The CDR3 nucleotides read TGTGCCAGCAGCACGGGTATCTACGAGCAGTACTTC.

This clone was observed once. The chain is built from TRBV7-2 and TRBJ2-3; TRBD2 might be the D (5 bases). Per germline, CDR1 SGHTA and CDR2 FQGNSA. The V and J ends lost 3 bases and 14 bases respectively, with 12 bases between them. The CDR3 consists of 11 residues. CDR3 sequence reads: CASSLVSEMYF. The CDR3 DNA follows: TGTGCCAGCAGCTTGGTTAGCGAAATGTATTTT.

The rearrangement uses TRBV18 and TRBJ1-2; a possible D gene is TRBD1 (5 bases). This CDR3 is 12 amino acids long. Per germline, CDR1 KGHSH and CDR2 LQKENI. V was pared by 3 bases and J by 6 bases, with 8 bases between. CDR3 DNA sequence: TGTGCCAGCTCACCCGGGGGGGATGGCTACACCTTC. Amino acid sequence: CASSPGGDGYTF.

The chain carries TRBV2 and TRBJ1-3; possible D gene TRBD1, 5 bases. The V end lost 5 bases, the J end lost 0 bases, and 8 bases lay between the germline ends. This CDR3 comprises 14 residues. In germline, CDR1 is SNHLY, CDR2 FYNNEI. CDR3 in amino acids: CASSPTVSGNTIYF. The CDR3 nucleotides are TGTGCCAGCAGTCCGACAGTCTCTGGAAACACCATATATTTT.

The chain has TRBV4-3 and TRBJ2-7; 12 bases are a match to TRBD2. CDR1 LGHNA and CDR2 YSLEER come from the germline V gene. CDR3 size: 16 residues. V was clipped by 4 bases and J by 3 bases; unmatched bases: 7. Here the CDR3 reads CASSPLTSGGIYEQYF. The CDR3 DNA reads TGCGCCAGCAGCCCACTGACTAGCGGGGGTATCTACGAGCAGTACTTC.

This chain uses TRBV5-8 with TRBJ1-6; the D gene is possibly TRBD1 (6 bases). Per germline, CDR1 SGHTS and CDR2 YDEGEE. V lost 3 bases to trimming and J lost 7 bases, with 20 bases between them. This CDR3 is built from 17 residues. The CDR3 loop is CASSSQKQGATNSPLHF. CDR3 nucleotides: TGTGCCAGCAGCTCCCAAAAACAGGGCGCCACAAATTCACCCCTCCACTTT.

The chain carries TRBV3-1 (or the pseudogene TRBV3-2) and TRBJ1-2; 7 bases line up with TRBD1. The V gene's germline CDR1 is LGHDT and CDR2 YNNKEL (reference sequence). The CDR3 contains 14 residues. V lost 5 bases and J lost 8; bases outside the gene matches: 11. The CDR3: CASSYTDRAQGYTF. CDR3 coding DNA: TGTGCCAGCAGCTATACTGACAGGGCGCAGGGCTACACCTTC.

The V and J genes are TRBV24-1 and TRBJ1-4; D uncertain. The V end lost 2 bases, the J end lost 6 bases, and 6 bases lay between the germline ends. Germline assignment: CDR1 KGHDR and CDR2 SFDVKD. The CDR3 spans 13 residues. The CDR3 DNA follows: TGTGCCACCAGTGATTCCAACTATGAAAAACTGTTTTTT. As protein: CATSDSNYEKLFF.

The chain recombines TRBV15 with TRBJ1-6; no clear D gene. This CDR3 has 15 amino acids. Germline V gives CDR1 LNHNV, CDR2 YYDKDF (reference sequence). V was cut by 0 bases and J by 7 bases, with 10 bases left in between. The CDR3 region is CATSRDQAGNSPLHF. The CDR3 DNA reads TGTGCCACCAGCAGAGATCAGGCAGGAAATTCACCCCTCCACTTT.

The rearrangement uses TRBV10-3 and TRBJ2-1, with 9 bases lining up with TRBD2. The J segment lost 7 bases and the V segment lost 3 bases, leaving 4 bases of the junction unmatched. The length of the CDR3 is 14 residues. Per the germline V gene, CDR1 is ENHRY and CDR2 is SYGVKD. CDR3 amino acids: CAISDRREGNEQFF. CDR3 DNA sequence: TGTGCCATCAGTGATCGGCGGGAGGGTAATGAGCAGTTCTTC.

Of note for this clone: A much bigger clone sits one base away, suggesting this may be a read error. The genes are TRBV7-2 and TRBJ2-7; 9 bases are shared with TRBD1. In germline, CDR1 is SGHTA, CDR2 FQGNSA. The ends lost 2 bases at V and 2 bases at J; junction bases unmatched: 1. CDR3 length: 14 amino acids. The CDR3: CASSLRQGAYEQYF. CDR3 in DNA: TGTGCCAGCAGCTTAAGACAGGGGGCCTACGAGCAGTACTTC.

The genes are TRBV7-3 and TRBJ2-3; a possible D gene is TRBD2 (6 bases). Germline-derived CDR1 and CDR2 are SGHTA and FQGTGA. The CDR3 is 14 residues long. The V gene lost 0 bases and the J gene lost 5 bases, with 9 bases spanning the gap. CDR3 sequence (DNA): TGTGCCAGCAGCTTAACGGCGGGGAGAGATACGCAGTATTTT. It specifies CASSLTAGRDTQYF.

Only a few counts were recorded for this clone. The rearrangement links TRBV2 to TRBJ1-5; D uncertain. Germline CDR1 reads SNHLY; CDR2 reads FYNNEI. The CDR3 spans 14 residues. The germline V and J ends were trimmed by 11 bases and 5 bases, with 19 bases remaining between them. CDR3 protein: CAVGLPGPHQPQHF. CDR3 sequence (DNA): TGTGCCGTAGGCCTACCGGGTCCCCATCAGCCCCAGCATTTT.

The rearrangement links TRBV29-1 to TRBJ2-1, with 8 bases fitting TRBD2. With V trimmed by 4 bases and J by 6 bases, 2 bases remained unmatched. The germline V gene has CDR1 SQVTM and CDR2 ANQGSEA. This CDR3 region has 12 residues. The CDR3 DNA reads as TGCAGCGTTGTAGGACTAGCCAATGAGCAGTTCTTC. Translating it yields CSVVGLANEQFF.

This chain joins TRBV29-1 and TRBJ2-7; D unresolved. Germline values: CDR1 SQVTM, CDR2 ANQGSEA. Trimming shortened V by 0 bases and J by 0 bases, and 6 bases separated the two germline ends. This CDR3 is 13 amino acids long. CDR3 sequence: CSVEDVGSYEQYF. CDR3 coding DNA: TGCAGCGTTGAAGATGTCGGCTCCTACGAGCAGTACTTC.

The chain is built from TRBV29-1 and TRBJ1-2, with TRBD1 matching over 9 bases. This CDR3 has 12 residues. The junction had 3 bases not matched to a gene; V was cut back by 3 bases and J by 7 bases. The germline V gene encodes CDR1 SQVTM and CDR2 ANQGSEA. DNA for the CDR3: TGCAGCGTTGATGGACAGGGGTTTGGCTACACCTTC. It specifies CSVDGQGFGYTF.

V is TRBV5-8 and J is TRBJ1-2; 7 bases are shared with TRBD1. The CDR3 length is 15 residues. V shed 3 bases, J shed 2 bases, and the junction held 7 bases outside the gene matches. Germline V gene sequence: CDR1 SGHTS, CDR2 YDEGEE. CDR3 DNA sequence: TGTGCCAGCAGCTCCGGGCAGGGGGGAAACTATGGCTACACCTTC. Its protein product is CASSSGQGGNYGYTF. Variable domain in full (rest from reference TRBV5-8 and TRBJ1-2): EAGVTQSPTHLIKTRGQQATLRCSPISGHTSVYWYQQALGLGLQFLLWYDEGEERNRGNFPPRFSGRQFPNYSSELNVNALELEDSALYLCASSSGQGGNYGYTFGSGTRLTVV.

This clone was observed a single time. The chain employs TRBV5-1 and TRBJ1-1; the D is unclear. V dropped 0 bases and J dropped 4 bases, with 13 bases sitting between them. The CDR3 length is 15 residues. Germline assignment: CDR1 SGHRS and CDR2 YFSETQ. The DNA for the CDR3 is TGCGCCAGCAGCTTGGACGGGGTAGGCGGCACTGAAGCTTTCTTT. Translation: CASSLDGVGGTEAFF.

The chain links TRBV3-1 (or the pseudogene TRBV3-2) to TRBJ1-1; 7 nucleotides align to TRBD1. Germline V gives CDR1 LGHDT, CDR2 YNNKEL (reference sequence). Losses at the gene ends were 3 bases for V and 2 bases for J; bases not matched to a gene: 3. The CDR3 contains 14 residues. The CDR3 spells CASSQGTVNTEAFF. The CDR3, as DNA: TGTGCCAGCAGCCAGGGGACAGTTAACACTGAAGCTTTCTTT.

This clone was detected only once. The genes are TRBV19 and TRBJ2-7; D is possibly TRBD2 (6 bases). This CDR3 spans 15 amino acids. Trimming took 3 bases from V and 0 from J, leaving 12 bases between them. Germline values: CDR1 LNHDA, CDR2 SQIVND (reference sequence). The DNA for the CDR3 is TGTGCCAGTAGTATGGGGGGAAGAGACTCCTACGAGCAGTACTTC. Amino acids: CASSMGGRDSYEQYF.

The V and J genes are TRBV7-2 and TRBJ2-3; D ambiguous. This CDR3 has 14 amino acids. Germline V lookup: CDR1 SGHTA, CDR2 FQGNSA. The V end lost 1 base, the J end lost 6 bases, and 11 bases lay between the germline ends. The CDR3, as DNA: TGTGCCAGCAGCTTAGGTCTTTCTTCCGATACGCAGTATTTT. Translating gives CASSLGLSSDTQYF.